The sequence of this TCR beta chain was determined in a study of cytomegalovirus exposure and HLA in healthy donors. Overall study: For the 300 to 450 genotyped donors, approximately 83% fell within the Caucasian-associated ancestry cluster.

The germline CDR1 and CDR2 sequences are SQVTM and ANQGSEA. This CDR3 spans 15 amino acids. V lost 3 bases and J lost 2; bases outside the gene matches: 8. 13 Jbeta primers and 60 Vbeta primers were used for the PCR. Produced via immunoSEQ multiplex PCR; TCRdb's table is partial and in-frame only. The sample lists roughly 100,000 clones, approximately 66% occurring once. The gene calls are TRBV29-1 and TRBJ2-3; 7 bases are a match to TRBD1. This sequence originates from a woman between 50 and 59 years old in good health and CMV-seronegative. Sequencing was done on a sample of PBMCs. The CDR3 protein is CSVELGRGSTDTQYF. In nucleotides, the CDR3 is TGCAGCGTTGAGTTGGGCAGGGGGTCCACAGATACGCAGTATTTT.